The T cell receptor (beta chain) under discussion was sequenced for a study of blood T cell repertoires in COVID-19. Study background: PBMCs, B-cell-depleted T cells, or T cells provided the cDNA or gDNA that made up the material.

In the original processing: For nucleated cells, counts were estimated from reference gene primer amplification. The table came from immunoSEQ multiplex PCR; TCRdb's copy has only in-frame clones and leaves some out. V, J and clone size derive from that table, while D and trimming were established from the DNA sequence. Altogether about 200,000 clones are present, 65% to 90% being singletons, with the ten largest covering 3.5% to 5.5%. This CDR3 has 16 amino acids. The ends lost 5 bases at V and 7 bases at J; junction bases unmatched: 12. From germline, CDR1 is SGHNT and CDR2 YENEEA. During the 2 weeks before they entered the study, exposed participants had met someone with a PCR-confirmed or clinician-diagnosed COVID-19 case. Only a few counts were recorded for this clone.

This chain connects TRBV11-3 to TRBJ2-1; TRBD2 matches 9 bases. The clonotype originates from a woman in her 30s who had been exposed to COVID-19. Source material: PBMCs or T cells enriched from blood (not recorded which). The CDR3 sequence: CASSAGGLAGLNEQFF. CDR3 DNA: TGTGCCAGCAGCGCAGGTGGTCTAGCGGGGCTGAATGAGCAGTTCTTC.